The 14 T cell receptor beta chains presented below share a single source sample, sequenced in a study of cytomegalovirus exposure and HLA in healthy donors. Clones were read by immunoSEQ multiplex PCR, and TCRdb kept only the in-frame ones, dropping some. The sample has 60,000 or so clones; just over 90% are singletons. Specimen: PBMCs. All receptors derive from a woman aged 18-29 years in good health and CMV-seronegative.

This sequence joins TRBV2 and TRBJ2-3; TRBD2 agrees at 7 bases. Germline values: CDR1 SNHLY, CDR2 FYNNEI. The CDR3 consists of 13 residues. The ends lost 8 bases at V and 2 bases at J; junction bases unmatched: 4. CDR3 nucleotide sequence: TGTGCCAGCCGGGGGGACCTCACAGATACGCAGTATTTT. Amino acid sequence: CASRGDLTDTQYF.

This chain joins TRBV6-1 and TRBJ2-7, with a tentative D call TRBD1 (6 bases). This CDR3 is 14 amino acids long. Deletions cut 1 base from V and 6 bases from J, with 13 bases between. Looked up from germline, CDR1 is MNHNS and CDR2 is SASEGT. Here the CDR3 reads CASSEVLQGSEQYF. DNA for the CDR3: TGTGCCAGCAGTGAAGTTTTACAGGGATCCGAGCAGTACTTC.

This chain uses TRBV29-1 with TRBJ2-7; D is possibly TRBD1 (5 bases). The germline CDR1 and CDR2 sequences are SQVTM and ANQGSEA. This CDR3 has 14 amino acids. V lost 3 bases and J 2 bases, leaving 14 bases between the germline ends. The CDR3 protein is CSVEGPGETYEQYF. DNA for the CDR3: TGCAGCGTTGAGGGGCCAGGCGAGACCTACGAGCAGTACTTC.

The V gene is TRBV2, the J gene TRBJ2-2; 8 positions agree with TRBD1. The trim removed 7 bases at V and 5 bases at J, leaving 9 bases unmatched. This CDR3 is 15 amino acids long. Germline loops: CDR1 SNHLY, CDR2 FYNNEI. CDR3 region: CASTHRDRLTGELFF. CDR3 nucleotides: TGTGCCAGCACTCACCGGGACAGGTTGACCGGGGAGCTGTTTTTT.

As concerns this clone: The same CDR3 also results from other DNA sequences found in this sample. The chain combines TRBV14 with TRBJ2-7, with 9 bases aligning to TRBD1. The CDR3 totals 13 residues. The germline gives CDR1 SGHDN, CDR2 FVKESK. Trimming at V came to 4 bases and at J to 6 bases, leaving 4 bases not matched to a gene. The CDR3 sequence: CASSRTTGGEQYF. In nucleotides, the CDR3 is TGTGCCAGCAGCCGGACGACAGGGGGCGAGCAGTACTTC.

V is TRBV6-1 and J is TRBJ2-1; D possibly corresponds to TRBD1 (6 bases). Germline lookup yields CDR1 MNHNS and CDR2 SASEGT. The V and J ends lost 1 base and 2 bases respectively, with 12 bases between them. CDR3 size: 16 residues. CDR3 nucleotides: TGTGCCAGCAGTGAAGAGGTAGGGGGAACCTACAATGAGCAGTTCTTC. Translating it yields CASSEEVGGTYNEQFF.

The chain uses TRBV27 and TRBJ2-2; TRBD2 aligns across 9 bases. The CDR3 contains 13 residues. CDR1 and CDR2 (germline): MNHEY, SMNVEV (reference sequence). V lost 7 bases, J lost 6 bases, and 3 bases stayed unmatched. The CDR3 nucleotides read TGTGCCAGCACTAGCGGGGATGCCGGGGAGCTGTTTTTT. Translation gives CASTSGDAGELFF.

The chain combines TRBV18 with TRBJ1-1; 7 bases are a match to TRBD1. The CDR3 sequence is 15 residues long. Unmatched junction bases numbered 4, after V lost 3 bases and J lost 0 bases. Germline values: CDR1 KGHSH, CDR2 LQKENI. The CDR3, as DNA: TGTGCCAGCTCACCGACCGGGACAGTGAACACTGAAGCTTTCTTT. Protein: CASSPTGTVNTEAFF.

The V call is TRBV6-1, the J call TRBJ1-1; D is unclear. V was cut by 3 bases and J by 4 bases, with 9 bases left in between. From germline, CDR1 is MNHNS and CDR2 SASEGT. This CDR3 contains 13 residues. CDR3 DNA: TGTGCCAGCAGTGAGCGGGTATTCACTGAAGCTTTCTTT. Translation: CASSERVFTEAFF.

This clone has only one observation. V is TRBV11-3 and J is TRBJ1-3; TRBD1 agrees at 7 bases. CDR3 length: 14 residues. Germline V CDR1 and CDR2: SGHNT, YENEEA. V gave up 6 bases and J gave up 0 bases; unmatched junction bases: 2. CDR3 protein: CASRGGDSGNTIYF. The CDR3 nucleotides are TGTGCCAGCAGAGGGGGCGACTCTGGAAACACCATATATTTT.

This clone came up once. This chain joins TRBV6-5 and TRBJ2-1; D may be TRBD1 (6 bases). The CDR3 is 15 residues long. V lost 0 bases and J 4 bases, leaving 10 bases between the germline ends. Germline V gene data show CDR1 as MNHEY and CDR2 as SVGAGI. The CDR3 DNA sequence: TGTGCCAGCAGTTACTCCCAAGGACAGTACAATGAGCAGTTCTTC. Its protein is CASSYSQGQYNEQFF.

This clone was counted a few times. The CDR3 region is CASSDGSGSADTQYF. CDR3 nucleotide sequence: TGTGCCAGCAGTGATGGTAGCGGGAGTGCAGATACGCAGTATTTT. This chain links TRBV6-1 with TRBJ2-3; TRBD2 matches 9 bases. This CDR3 is 15 amino acids long. Per germline, CDR1 MNHNS and CDR2 SASEGT. With V trimmed by 3 bases and J by 4 bases, 5 bases remained unmatched.

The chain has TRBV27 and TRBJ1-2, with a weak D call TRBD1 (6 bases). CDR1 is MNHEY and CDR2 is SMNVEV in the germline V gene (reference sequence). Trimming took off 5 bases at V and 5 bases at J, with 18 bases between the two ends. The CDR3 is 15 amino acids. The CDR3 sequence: CASSLLNRAPYGYTF. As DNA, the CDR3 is TGTGCCAGCAGTCTCCTAAACAGGGCCCCTTATGGCTACACCTTC.

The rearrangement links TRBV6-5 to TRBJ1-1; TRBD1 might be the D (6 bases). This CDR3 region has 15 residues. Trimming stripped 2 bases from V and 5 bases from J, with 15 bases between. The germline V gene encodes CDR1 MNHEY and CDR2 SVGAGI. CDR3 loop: CASSYTGQSGTEAFF. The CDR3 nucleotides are TGTGCCAGCAGTTACACAGGGCAGTCGGGAACTGAAGCTTTCTTT.